Listed below are T cell receptor beta chains from one sample, sequenced in a study of blood T cell repertoires in COVID-19. The table came from immunoSEQ multiplex PCR; TCRdb's copy has only in-frame clones and leaves some out. Of about 42,000 clones listed, around 81% were seen once; the top ten hold roughly 5%. The sample consisted of peripheral blood. These receptors came from a man between 50 and 59 years old with active COVID-19. The CDR3 runs from the conserved cysteine through the conserved F or W. D genes are given only for firm matches. Not all rows give a size; the values are once, few, many and, for expanded clones, a class.

clone size | D gene | J gene | V gene | CDR3 protein | CDR3 DNA
few | TRBD1 | TRBJ2-7 | TRBV7-9 | CASSFNRDRAGEQYF | TGTGCCAGCAGCTTTAACCGGGACAGGGCTGGCGAGCAGTACTTC
few | TRBD1 | TRBJ2-1 | TRBV7-3 | CASSLDRDNEQFF | TGTGCCAGCAGCTTAGACAGGGACAATGAGCAGTTCTTC
. | TRBD1 | TRBJ2-5 | TRBV7-9 | CASSLEGAPSKETQYF | TGTGCCAGCAGCTTAGAGGGGGCCCCATCGAAAGAGACCCAGTACTTC
. | . | TRBJ2-3 | TRBV6-2/TRBV6-3 | CASSRDSSTQYF | TGTGCCAGCAGTCGGGACTCTAGCACGCAGTATTTT
. | . | TRBJ2-1 | TRBV5-1 | CASSSRSYNEQFF | TGCGCCAGCTCCTCGAGATCGTACAATGAGCAGTTCTTC
few | . | TRBJ1-2 | TRBV4-3 | CASSPSLGTLVRGYTF | TGCGCCAGCAGCCCCTCCCTCGGAACACTAGTAAGGGGCTACACCTTC
. | TRBD1 | TRBJ2-2 | TRBV4-2 | CASSPRTGENTGELFF | TGTGCCAGCAGCCCGCGGACAGGGGAGAACACCGGGGAGCTGTTTTTT
. | TRBD1 | TRBJ2-3 | TRBV27 | CASSQGQGTDTQYF | TGTGCCAGCAGTCAAGGACAGGGCACAGATACGCAGTATTTT
. | TRBD2 | TRBJ2-1 | TRBV11-3 | CASSFRLAGSSEQFF | TGTGCCAGCAGCTTTCGGCTAGCGGGGTCGTCTGAGCAGTTCTTC
. | . | TRBJ1-5 | TRBV5-1 | CASSLGTVGNQPQHF | TGCGCCAGCAGCTTGGGAACAGTGGGCAATCAGCCCCAGCATTTT